The 5 T cell receptor beta chains below come from one sample, sequenced in a study of CD8+ T cells in alopecia areata. The treatment: oral pan-JAK inhibitor, 5-10 mg twice daily. Following RNA extraction, reverse transcription yielded cDNA that acted as the sequencing template. The method was immunoSEQ multiplex PCR; TCRdb's version includes in-frame clones alone and lacks a portion of them. The table lists over 150,000 clones, approximately 56% of them singletons, with around 0.7% in the top ten. This sample comprised CD4+ T cells sorted from blood, obtained at week 4, from a patient treated with tofacitinib. These receptors were obtained from a human donor with alopecia areata.

In DNA form, the CDR3 reads TGTGCCAGCAGCGTAGGTACAGTTACCTCTGGGGCCAACGTCCTGACTTTC. The encoded protein is CASSVGTVTSGANVLTF. The chain is built from TRBV9 and TRBJ2-6; unclear D gene. The CDR3 loop spans 17 amino acids. Trimming took off 0 bases at V and 0 bases at J, with 10 bases between the two ends. Germline values: CDR1 SGDLS, CDR2 YYNGEE.

The sample holds a few counts of this clone. Other DNA sequences in this specimen translate into the identical CDR3. The V and J genes are TRBV29-1 and TRBJ2-5; D remains unclear. Germline lookup yields CDR1 SQVTM and CDR2 ANQGSEA. The CDR3 spans 11 residues. Trimming left V 0 bases short and J 5 bases short, with 4 bases between. This chain's CDR3 is CSVEDRETQYF. CDR3 DNA: TGCAGCGTTGAAGATCGGGAGACCCAGTACTTC.

About this clone itself: This sample also contains other DNA sequences that code for the same CDR3. The rearrangement joins TRBV7-2 to TRBJ2-6, with D perhaps TRBD2 (5 bases). This CDR3 contains 15 residues. Trimming shortened V by 1 base and J by 4 bases, and 8 bases separated the two germline ends. Germline V lookup: CDR1 SGHTA, CDR2 FQGNSA. CDR3 DNA: TGTGCCAGCAGCTTAGGAGGGTCCGGGGCCAACGTCCTGACTTTC. It encodes CASSLGGSGANVLTF.

The V call is TRBV30, the J call TRBJ2-5, with 8 bases fitting TRBD1. This CDR3 is 14 amino acids long. In germline, CDR1 is GTSNPN, CDR2 SVGIG (reference sequence). J gave up 5 bases and V 2 bases, and 7 bases lay outside the gene matches. The CDR3, as DNA: TGTGCCTGGAGTACAGGGACAGGTGGTGAGACCCAGTACTTC. Protein: CAWSTGTGGETQYF.

In its sample, this clone was seen a few times. The chain uses TRBV7-2 and TRBJ1-5; D is undetermined. The V gene's germline CDR1 is SGHTA and CDR2 FQGNSA. The V gene lost 5 bases and the J gene lost 6 bases, with 11 bases spanning the gap. CDR3 length equals 13 residues. CDR3 nucleotide sequence: TGTGCCAGCAGCCCCCGTGTGGGTCAGCCCCAGCATTTT. Its protein is CASSPRVGQPQHF.